One and the same sample provided the 4 T cell receptor beta chains below, sequenced in a study of liver allograft versus peripheral blood T cells. Study summary: The authors compared T cell receptor repertoires in transplanted livers with those in the peripheral blood of recipients.

MiXCR, run by TCRdb on the reads, gives a single entry per CDR3 protein. The sample has 6,500 to 10,000 distinct CDR3 sequences; under 20% are singletons. These receptors came from a human patient who had a liver transplant. Some T cells may trace back to the graft donor.

This clonotype was seen only a few times. This chain links TRBV10-3 with TRBJ2-7, with TRBD1 matching 7 bases. The trim removed 5 bases at V and 5 bases at J, leaving 9 bases unmatched. CDR3 length: 14 amino acids. Per germline, CDR1 ENHRY and CDR2 SYGVKD. The CDR3 DNA reads TGTGCCATCAGTTCACAGGGGCCAGGCGACGAGCAGTACTTC. It translates to CAISSQGPGDEQYF.

A word on this clonotype: A read error may explain this, as a much larger clone is one base away. The chain employs TRBV6-1 and TRBJ1-4; TRBD1 matches at 8 bases. The CDR3 spans 14 residues. Germline V gives CDR1 MNHNS, CDR2 SASEGT. Unmatched junction bases numbered 5, after V lost 7 bases and J lost 4 bases. The CDR3 sequence: CASTPGQVNEKLFF. CDR3 sequence (DNA): TGTGCCAGCACCCCGGGACAGGTTAATGAAAAACTGTTTTTT.

The chain uses TRBV27 and TRBJ1-1; D is possibly TRBD1 (6 bases). This CDR3 spans 13 amino acids. V lost 8 bases and J 7 bases, leaving 17 bases between the germline ends. Germline CDR1 and CDR2: MNHEY and SMNVEV (reference sequence). The CDR3 DNA reads TGTGCCAGCCGGCCGGGGGCTTCGGGTGAAGCTTTCTTT. Its translation: CASRPGASGEAFF.

Sample share makes this clonotype medium-sized. This rearrangement joins TRBV29-1 to TRBJ1-2; a possible D gene is TRBD1 (6 bases). CDR1 and CDR2 (germline): SQVTM, ANQGSEA. The CDR3 length is 11 residues. With 5 bases removed from V and 4 bases from J, the gap between germline ends came to 8 bases. For the CDR3, the DNA is TGCAGCGTTACAGGGTCCTATGGCTACACCTTC. Translating gives CSVTGSYGYTF.